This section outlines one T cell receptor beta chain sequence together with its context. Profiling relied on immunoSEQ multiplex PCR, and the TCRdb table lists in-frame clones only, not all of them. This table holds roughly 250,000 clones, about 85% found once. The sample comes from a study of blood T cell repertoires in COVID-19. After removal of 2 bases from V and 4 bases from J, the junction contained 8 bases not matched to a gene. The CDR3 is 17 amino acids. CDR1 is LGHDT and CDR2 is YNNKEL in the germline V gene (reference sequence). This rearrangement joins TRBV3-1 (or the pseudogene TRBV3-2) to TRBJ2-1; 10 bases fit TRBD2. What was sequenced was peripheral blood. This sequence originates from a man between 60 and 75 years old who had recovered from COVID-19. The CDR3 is CASSQSFLAGDYNEQFF. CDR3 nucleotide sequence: TGTGCCAGCAGCCAAAGTTTTCTAGCGGGGGATTACAATGAGCAGTTCTTC.